This T cell receptor beta chain was documented in a study of T-cell reconstitution after alpha-beta-depleted transplantation in children (dated by TCRdb to the mid-2010s). Some background on the complete study: The study quantitatively tracked T-cell immune reconstitution after TCRalphabeta/CD19-depleted allogeneic hematopoietic cell transplantation in children using TCR repertoire profiling. Here is what the overall study found, with its caveats: Hyperexpanded clone frequencies declined over subsequent months; after one year, T-cell counts and TCRbeta diversity were mostly attributed to newly produced T cells. In some patients, high TCRbeta diversity at day 60 was attributed to recipient T cells and intrathymic progenitors that had survived conditioning. The apparently early alphabetaT-cell count recovery about two months after transplant was reportedly dependent on only several hundred rapidly expanded clones derived from non-depleted graft cells.

Library preparation was by PCR. Sequencing took place on an Illumina HiSeq 2500. To normalize quantification of the TCRbeta repertoire, the TCR libraries were built with molecular barcoding that relied on unique molecular identifiers. TCRdb handled the public reads itself, with Q25 trimming in fastp and clone calling in MiXCR, and kept productive beta chains. For every CDR3 protein sequence, its rows merge into one entry that carries the most common genes and DNA. In this sample the table shows about 300,000 distinct CDR3 sequences, around 9.1% of which occur a single time. The ten largest clonotypes hold less than 9% of the sample. This clonotype came up many times. It lacks a known antigen. No qualities accompany the bases; no much larger clone lies one base away. From its cysteine to its phenylalanine, the CDR3 spans 13 amino acids. Only the CDR3 portion is preserved as DNA: 39 bases, with reading frame beginning at the first base. Deletion took 1 base off V and 2 bases off J, with a span of 9 bases between the germline ends. Reading the germline V gene (reference sequence) gives CDR1 DFQATT and CDR2 SNEGSKA.

This specimen's treatment or condition label, interpreted: allogeneic hematopoietic cell transplantation with graft depleted of TCRalphabeta T cells and CD19 B cells. The transplant recipients were children given TCRalphabeta/CD19-depleted allogeneic hematopoietic cell grafts. The source was PBMCs, collected before TCRalphabeta/CD19-depleted stem cell transplant. The source of this sequence is a boy younger than two with acute myeloid leukemia, due to receive a stem cell transplant. The chain is encoded by TRBV20-1 joined to TRBJ2-7, and possibly TRBD2, on 6 matching bases. The DNA sequence is as follows: TGCAGTGCTAGAGTGGGGACTCCCTACGAGCAGTACTTC. This sequence encodes CSARVGTPYEQYF.